This T cell receptor beta chain stems from a study of shared clonotypes between healthy human individuals. Trimming pared 2 bases from V and 4 bases from J, leaving 8 bases between. This CDR3 is built from 13 residues. The germline CDR1 and CDR2 sequences are MNHNY and SVGAGI (reference sequence). The test was conducted at deep level. Profiled with immunoSEQ multiplex PCR; TCRdb holds only in-frame clones, not every one. The table has about 480,000 clones, roughly 85% seen once. The source material was PBMCs. V is TRBV6-6 and J is TRBJ1-1, with D possibly being TRBD1 (5 bases). The sequence came from a middle-aged woman in good health. Some clones in this sample may be carry-over from other donors' samples. CDR3 in DNA: TGTGCCAGCAGTTACAGGGGTGGCACTGAAGCTTTCTTT. Translating it yields CASSYRGGTEAFF.